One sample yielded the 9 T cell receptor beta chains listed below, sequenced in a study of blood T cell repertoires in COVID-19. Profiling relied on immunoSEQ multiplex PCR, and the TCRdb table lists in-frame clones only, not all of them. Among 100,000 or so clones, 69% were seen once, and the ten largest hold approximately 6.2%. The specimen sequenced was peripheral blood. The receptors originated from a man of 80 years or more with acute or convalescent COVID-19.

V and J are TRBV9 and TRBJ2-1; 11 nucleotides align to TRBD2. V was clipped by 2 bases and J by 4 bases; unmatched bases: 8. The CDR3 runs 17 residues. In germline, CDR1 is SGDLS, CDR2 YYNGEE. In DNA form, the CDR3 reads TGTGCCAGCAGCGTTAGCGGGAGGGTCGTAAGTTACAATGAGCAGTTCTTC. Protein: CASSVSGRVVSYNEQFF.

Here the CDR3 DNA reads TGTGCCAGCAGTTATGCCGGGACAGGGGGTCCCCCCGAGCAGTACTTC. Translation: CASSYAGTGGPPEQYF. The J gene is TRBJ2-7, the V gene TRBV6-5, with 11 bases lining up with TRBD1. Per the germline V gene, CDR1 is MNHEY and CDR2 is SVGAGI. The length of the CDR3 is 16 residues. Trimming at V came to 3 bases and at J to 6 bases, leaving 10 bases not matched to a gene.

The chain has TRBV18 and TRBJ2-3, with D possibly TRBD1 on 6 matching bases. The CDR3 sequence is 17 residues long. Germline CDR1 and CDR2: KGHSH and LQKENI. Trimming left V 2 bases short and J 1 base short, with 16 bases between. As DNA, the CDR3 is TGTGCCAGCTCACCAACACAGGGTTTGGAGGGCACAGATACGCAGTATTTT. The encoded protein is CASSPTQGLEGTDTQYF.

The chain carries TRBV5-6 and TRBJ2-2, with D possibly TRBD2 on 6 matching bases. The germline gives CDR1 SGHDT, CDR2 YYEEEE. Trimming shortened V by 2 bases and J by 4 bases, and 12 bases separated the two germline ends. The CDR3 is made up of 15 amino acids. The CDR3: CASSLGGLGTGELFF. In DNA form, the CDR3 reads TGTGCCAGCAGCTTAGGAGGGCTGGGCACCGGGGAGCTGTTTTTT.

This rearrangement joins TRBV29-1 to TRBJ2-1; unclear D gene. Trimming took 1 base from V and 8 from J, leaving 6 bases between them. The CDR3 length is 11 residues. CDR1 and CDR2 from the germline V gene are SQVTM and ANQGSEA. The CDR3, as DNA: TGCAGCGTTGAAGTGGCCCATGAGCAGTTCTTC. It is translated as CSVEVAHEQFF.

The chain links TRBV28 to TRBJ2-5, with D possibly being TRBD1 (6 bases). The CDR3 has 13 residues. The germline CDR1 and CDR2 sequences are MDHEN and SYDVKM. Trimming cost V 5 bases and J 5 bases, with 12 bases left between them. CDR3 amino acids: CASSPDSAETQYF. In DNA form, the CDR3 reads TGTGCCAGCAGTCCGGACAGCGCGGAGACCCAGTACTTC.

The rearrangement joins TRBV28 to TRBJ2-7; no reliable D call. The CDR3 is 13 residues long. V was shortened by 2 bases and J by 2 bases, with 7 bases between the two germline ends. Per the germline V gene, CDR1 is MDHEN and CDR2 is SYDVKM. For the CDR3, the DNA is TGTGCCAGCAGTTTACAGGTGACCTACGAGCAGTACTTC. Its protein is CASSLQVTYEQYF.

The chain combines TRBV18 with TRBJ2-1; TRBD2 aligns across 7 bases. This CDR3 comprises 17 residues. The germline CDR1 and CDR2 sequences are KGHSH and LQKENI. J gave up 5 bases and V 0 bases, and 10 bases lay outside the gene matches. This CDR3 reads CASSPPSAGAWDNEQFF. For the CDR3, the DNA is TGTGCCAGCTCACCACCGTCGGCGGGAGCTTGGGACAATGAGCAGTTCTTC. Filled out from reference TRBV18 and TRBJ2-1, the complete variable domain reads NAGVMQNPRHLVRRRGQEARLRCSPMKGHSHVYWYRQLPEEGLKFMVYLQKENIIDESGMPKERFSAEFPKEGPSILRIQQVVRGDSAAYFCASSPPSAGAWDNEQFFGPGTRLTVL.

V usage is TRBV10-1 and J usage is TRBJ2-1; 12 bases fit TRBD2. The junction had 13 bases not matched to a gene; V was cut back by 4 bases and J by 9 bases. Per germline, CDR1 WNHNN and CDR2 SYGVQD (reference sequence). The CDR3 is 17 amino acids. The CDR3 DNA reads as TGCGCCAGCAGTGCGGGACAGGGAACTAGCGGGAGGACTGAGCAGTTCTTC. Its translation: CASSAGQGTSGRTEQFF.